Each of the 8 T cell receptor beta chains below was sequenced from the same sample in a study of blood T cell repertoires in COVID-19. Only in-frame clones appear in the TCRdb table, and some are missing; sequencing was by immunoSEQ multiplex PCR. The repertoire holds some 180,000 clones, with about 80% as singletons. Sequencing was performed on peripheral blood. Receptor source: a woman in her fifties or sixties with COVID-19, enrolled during active disease.

This clone was counted only a few times. The chain couples TRBV4-3 to TRBJ1-2; D uncertain. The CDR3 spans 15 residues. The germline gives CDR1 LGHNA, CDR2 YSLEER. V was cut by 0 bases and J by 3 bases, with 11 bases left in between. The CDR3 nucleotides are TGCGCCAGCAGCCAAGAAACCGGCGGGGACTATGGCTACACCTTC. Amino acid sequence: CASSQETGGDYGYTF.

The V and J genes are TRBV7-6 and TRBJ2-5, with D possibly being TRBD2 (5 bases). V dropped 0 bases and J dropped 5 bases, with 13 bases sitting between them. CDR1 SGHVS and CDR2 FNYEAQ come from the germline V gene. This CDR3 contains 15 residues. CDR3 amino acids: CASSLAATRAETQYF. CDR3 DNA sequence: TGTGCCAGCAGCTTAGCGGCCACTAGGGCGGAGACCCAGTACTTC.

This chain uses TRBV5-1 with TRBJ2-7; D remains unclear. Germline V lookup: CDR1 SGHRS, CDR2 YFSETQ. Trimming stripped 4 bases from V and 4 bases from J, with 9 bases between. The CDR3 spans 12 residues. The CDR3 here is CASSPDSYEQYF. DNA for the CDR3: TGCGCCAGCAGCCCCGACTCTTACGAGCAGTACTTC.

For the CDR3, the DNA is TGTGCCAGCAGTGGCGCGGGAGCCTACGAGCAGTACTTC. Translated: CASSGAGAYEQYF. The chain employs TRBV2 and TRBJ2-7; TRBD2 matches at 7 bases. The CDR3 contains 13 residues. Germline V CDR1 and CDR2: SNHLY, FYNNEI. The trim removed 4 bases at V and 2 bases at J, leaving 2 bases unmatched.

The chain carries TRBV6-4 and TRBJ1-2, with D perhaps TRBD1 (5 bases). V was shortened by 0 bases and J by 8 bases, with 13 bases between the two germline ends. Germline CDR1 and CDR2: MRHNA and SNTAGT. This CDR3 is built from 14 residues. CDR3 amino acids: CASSDSSQGRGYTF. Here the CDR3 DNA reads TGTGCCAGCAGTGACTCGAGCCAGGGTCGAGGCTACACCTTC.

The chain links TRBV7-9 to TRBJ2-7; D perhaps matches TRBD2 (5 bases). CDR1 is SEHNR, CDR2 FQNEAQ, per germline (reference sequence). CDR3 length: 13 residues. V lost 2 bases and J lost 1, with 6 bases in between. CDR3 bases: TGTGCCAGCAGCTTACGGGGATCCTACGAGCAGTACGTC. It encodes CASSLRGSYEQYV.

The chain carries TRBV7-2 and TRBJ2-7; the D gene is possibly TRBD1 (6 bases). This CDR3 comprises 13 residues. The germline V and J ends were trimmed by 5 bases and 6 bases, with 14 bases remaining between them. Germline CDR1 is SGHTA and CDR2 is FQGNSA. In DNA form, the CDR3 reads TGTGCCAGCAGCCCAACAGGGCCGGGCGAGCAGTACTTC. It translates to CASSPTGPGEQYF.

The rearrangement links TRBV27 to TRBJ2-2, with 7 bases identical to TRBD1. The germline V gene encodes CDR1 MNHEY and CDR2 SMNVEV (reference sequence). There are 14 residues in the CDR3. The V and J ends lost 5 bases and 7 bases, in that order; junction bases with no gene match: 7. The CDR3 region has the DNA TGTGCCAGCAGTCTAAACAGGGGTGGCGGGGAGCTGTTTTTT. This translates into CASSLNRGGGELFF.